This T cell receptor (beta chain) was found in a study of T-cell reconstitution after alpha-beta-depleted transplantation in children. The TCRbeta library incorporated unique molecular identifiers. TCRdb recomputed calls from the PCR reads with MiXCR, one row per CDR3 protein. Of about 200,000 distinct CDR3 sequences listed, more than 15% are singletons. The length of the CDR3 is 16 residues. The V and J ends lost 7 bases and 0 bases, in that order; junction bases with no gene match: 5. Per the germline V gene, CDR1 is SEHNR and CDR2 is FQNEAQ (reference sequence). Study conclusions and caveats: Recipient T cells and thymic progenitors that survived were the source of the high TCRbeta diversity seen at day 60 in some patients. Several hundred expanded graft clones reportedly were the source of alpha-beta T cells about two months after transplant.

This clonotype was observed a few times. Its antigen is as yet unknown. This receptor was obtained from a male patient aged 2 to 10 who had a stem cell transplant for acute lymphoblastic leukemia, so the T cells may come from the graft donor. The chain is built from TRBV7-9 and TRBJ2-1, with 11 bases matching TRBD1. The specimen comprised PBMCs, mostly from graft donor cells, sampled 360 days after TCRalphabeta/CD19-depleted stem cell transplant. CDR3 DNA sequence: TGTGCCAGCACCCGGACAGGGGGCGCCTCCTACAATGAGCAGTTCTTC. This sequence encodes CASTRTGGASYNEQFF.